This TCR beta chain comes out of a study of T cells in Graves' hyperthyroidism and ophthalmopathy. Study-wide points: In blood, most of the thyroid clonotypes expanded above 0.001 were also present.

This clonotype was picked up many times. Antigen: not known. CDR1 is SGHTA, CDR2 FQGNSA, per germline. Trimming took off 5 bases at V and 2 bases at J, with 8 bases between the two ends. The CDR3 runs 13 residues. Amplification of TCR beta CDR3 regions used RNA as the template. First-round RT-PCR with HTBI primers amplified the TCR CDR3 region. One entry per CDR3 protein, called by TCRdb with MiXCR from the multiplex PCR reads. The table shows hundreds of thousands of distinct CDR3 sequences, with 13% to 15% occurring only once. The chain couples TRBV7-2 to TRBJ2-3; D call uncertain. The TCR was taken from a woman under 30 with Graves' hyperthyroidism. The sequenced sample consisted of blood. This chain's CDR3 is CASSVQITDTQYF. The CDR3 DNA reads as TGTGCCAGCAGCGTACAGATCACAGATACGCAGTATTTT.